Sequencing of this T cell receptor beta chain was carried out in a study of T cell responses to AZD1222 COVID-19 vaccine. Findings and limits, study-wide: Repertoire sampling was restricted to post-peak T cell response timepoints. There were vaccine-associated CD4 TCRs across spike, dominant at 160-218 and 743-854. Baseline seropositives among AZD1222 recipients totaled only six or seven.

In the case of this clone: Its matching antigen is unknown.

The germline V gene has CDR1 SNHLY and CDR2 FYNNEI. Trimming removed 3 bases from V and 5 bases from J, with 12 bases in between. The CDR3 has 14 amino acids. The protocol was immunoSEQ multiplex PCR, while the TCRdb copy is restricted to in-frame clones and leaves out a portion. This sample has approximately 110,000 clones, with 80% to 90% found just once. This TCR was recovered from an adult in good health. The J gene is TRBJ2-3, the V gene TRBV2; possibly TRBD2 for D (5 bases). Sequences were derived from peripheral blood, sampled on day 0 of AZD1222 vaccination. The CDR3, as DNA: TGTGCCAGCAGTGAGACTAACCCTAAAGATACGCAGTATTTT. Its protein product is CASSETNPKDTQYF.